A single sample is the source of the 13 T cell receptor beta chains below, sequenced in a study of CD8+ T cells in alopecia areata. RNA extraction and reverse transcription yielded cDNA as sequencing template. Sequencing was performed with immunoSEQ multiplex PCR; in TCRdb, only in-frame clones are kept and a portion is missing. The specimen has roughly 110,000 clones, none found just once. The sequenced sample was lesional skin. The origin of the receptors is a C3H/HeJ mouse with alopecia areata. Strain MHC haplotype: H2-k.

This clone appeared many times. The gene symbols are mouse symbols. The observed sequence ends 4 residues before the CDR3 terminus, with the missing tail filled in from the germline J gene. V usage is TRBV13-3 and J usage is TRBJ2-1, with D perhaps matching TRBD1 (6 bases). Germline loops: CDR1 NNHDY, CDR2 SYVADS. The CDR3 is made up of 15 amino acids. V lost 4 bases to trimming and J lost 3 bases, with 14 bases between them. CDR3 sequence reads: CASSLSQGGYAEQFF. The DNA read from the CDR3 is TGTGCCAGCAGTCTCTCACAGGGAGGCTATGCT.

The sample holds a few counts of this clone. Gene names are the mouse ones. Sequencing ends 4 residues short of the CDR3 end; the germline J gene provides the rest. V usage is TRBV31 and J usage is TRBJ2-7; 12 nucleotides align to TRBD2. Germline CDR1 reads GKSSPN; CDR2 reads SITVG. V gave up 5 bases and J gave up 3 bases; unmatched junction bases: 2. This CDR3 is built from 13 residues. CDR3 DNA, as far as it was read: TGTGCCTGGGTGGGACTGGGGGGCTAT. Its protein is CAWVGLGGY. The whole CDR3 region reads CAWVGLGGYEQYF.

There are a few counts of this clone. Germline and genes: mouse. The part of the CDR3 DNA that was read is TGTGCCAGCAGTGATGCAGCTGGGGAAGAC. This encodes CASSDAAGED. The full CDR3 is CASSDAAGEDTQYF. This chain joins TRBV13-3 and TRBJ2-5; a weak D match, TRBD2 (6 bases). The read gets to within 4 residues of the CDR3 end, and the germline J gene fills in the rest. CDR3 length: 14 residues. Germline V gene sequence: CDR1 NNHDY, CDR2 SYVADS.

This clone was observed a handful of times. Germline and genes here are mouse. The CDR3 goes on 4 residues after the read ends, and that part is filled in from the germline J gene. This chain uses TRBV13-1 with TRBJ2-7; D is perhaps TRBD1 (5 bases). The CDR3 spans 12 residues. Germline CDR1 is NSHNY and CDR2 is SYGAGN. The sequenced part of the CDR3 DNA is TGTGCCAGCAGTGAACCCAGGGAT. This encodes CASSEPRD. The whole CDR3 reads CASSEPRDEQYF.

This clone was counted a few times. Mouse names are used for the genes. The sequence runs out 4 residues before the end of the CDR3; the remainder is reconstructed from the germline J gene. The chain couples TRBV24 to TRBJ2-3; D gene ambiguous. V was cut by 3 bases and J by 0 bases, with 4 bases left in between. The germline V gene encodes CDR1 KGHTA and CDR2 FRNEEI. There are 13 residues in the CDR3. Incomplete CDR3 DNA: TGTGCCAGCAGTCTCACTAGTGCAGAA. Translated, it gives CASSLTSAE. The entire CDR3 is CASSLTSAETLYF.

A few counts support this clone. TCRdb's protein and the translated DNA diverge at residue 12; the protein reported here is the translation of the DNA. Mouse gene names and germline throughout. The DNA ends 3 residues before the CDR3 does, and the rest of the CDR3 is filled in from the germline J gene. This sequence joins TRBV13-1 and TRBJ1-3, with TRBD1 as a possible D gene (6 bases). The CDR3 contains 15 residues. Germline V lookup: CDR1 NSHNY, CDR2 SYGAGN. With 0 bases removed from V and 7 bases from J, the gap between germline ends came to 14 bases. The CDR3 sequence is CASSDASPQGNTLYF. The sequenced part of the CDR3 DNA is TGTGCCAGCAGTGATGCGAGCCCCCAGGGGAATACG.

As to this clone: Mouse gene names apply. The read finishes 4 residues shy of the CDR3 end, and the germline J gene is used to complete it. The rearrangement links TRBV13-2 to TRBJ1-1; 8 bases are a match to TRBD1. The CDR3 is 14 amino acids. The junction had 3 bases not matched to a gene; V was cut back by 5 bases and J by 0 bases. Germline CDR1 is NNHNN and CDR2 is SYGAGS (reference sequence). The covered CDR3 bases are TGTGCCAGCGGCCTCAGGGGGCCAAACACA. It is translated as CASGLRGPNT. The whole CDR3 sequence reads CASGLRGPNTEVFF.

This clone has a handful of counts. Germline and genes here are mouse. From the germline J gene comes the end of the CDR3, since the read stops 4 residues before it. Other DNA sequences within the sample encode an identical CDR3. The chain joins TRBV13-3 to TRBJ2-5, with 13 bases that match TRBD2. Germline lookup yields CDR1 NNHDY and CDR2 SYVADS. The CDR3 contains 16 residues. Germline trimming cut 3 bases from V and 2 bases from J; bases unmatched to any gene: 3. CDR3 loop: CASSGTGGARQDTQYF. The DNA read from the CDR3 is TGTGCCAGCAGTGGGACTGGGGGGGCGCGCCAAGAC. Full variable domain (remainder filled in from reference TRBV13-3 and TRBJ2-5): EAAVTQSPRSKVAVTGGKVTLSCHQTNNHDYMYWYRQDTGHGLRLIHYSYVADSTEKGDIPDGYKASRPSQENFSLILELASLSQTAVYFCASSGTGGARQDTQYFGPGTRLLVL.

About this clone itself: Germline and genes here are mouse. Read sequence stops 4 residues before the CDR3 end, and the germline J gene provides the missing end. The gene calls are TRBV19 and TRBJ1-4, with D maybe TRBD1 (6 bases). V gave up 3 bases and J gave up 2 bases, with 14 bases separating them. The CDR3 runs 16 residues. Germline assignment: CDR1 FNHDT and CDR2 SITEND (reference sequence). The CDR3 bases that were read are TGTGCCAGCAGTACATCTCCGGGACAATCCAACGAA. Translation: CASSTSPGQSNE. The complete CDR3 sequence is CASSTSPGQSNERLFF.

This clone was recorded a few times. At residue 11, the TCRdb protein and translated DNA are inconsistent; the protein given comes from the DNA. Genes here carry mouse names. The CDR3 end is not reached by the read, which stops 3 residues before it; the germline J gene fills it in. The chain uses TRBV1 and TRBJ1-6; possible D gene TRBD1, 5 bases. TRBJ1-6 is assigned to the ORF class and has an uncertain function. Germline CDR1 and CDR2: NSQYPW and LRSPGD (reference sequence). This CDR3 spans 14 amino acids. V lost 4 bases and J 9 bases, leaving 13 bases between the germline ends. CDR3 loop: CTCSGAGRGSPLYF. CDR3 DNA (partial): TGCACCTGCAGTGGGGCAGGGAGGGGTTCGCCC.

This clone was counted only a few times. All gene names here are mouse names. The CDR3 goes on 4 residues after the read ends, and that part is filled in from the germline J gene. The chain employs TRBV1 and TRBJ2-1; D might be TRBD1 (5 bases). The CDR3 loop spans 14 amino acids. Germline V gene lookup returns CDR1 NSQYPW and CDR2 LRSPGD (reference sequence). The sequenced CDR3 bases are TGCACCTGCAGTGCAGAAAGGGAGGGGGCT. Translated: CTCSAEREGA. In full, the CDR3 is CTCSAEREGAEQFF. Drawing the rest from reference TRBV1 and TRBJ2-1, the complete variable domain is VTLLEQNPRWRLVPRGQAVNLRCILKNSQYPWMSWYQQDLQKQLQWLFTLRSPGDKEVKSLPGADYLATRVTDTELRLQVANMSQGRTLYCTCSAEREGAEQFFGPGTRLTVL.

This clone was picked up a small number of times. Gene names denote mouse genes. Read coverage stops 4 residues before the CDR3 terminus; the germline J gene supplies the remainder. This chain connects TRBV1 to TRBJ2-7; tentative D call: TRBD2 (6 bases). Germline lookup yields CDR1 NSQYPW and CDR2 LRSPGD (reference sequence). Between the trimmed V and J ends, which lost 0 bases and 3 bases, there was a span of 9 bases. There are 14 residues in the CDR3. CDR3 sequence reads: CTCSADDWNYEQYF. The DNA read from the CDR3 is TGCACCTGCAGTGCAGACGACTGGAACTAT.

This clone was counted between two and nine times. The genes and germline here are from mouse. The read ends 4 residues shy of where the CDR3 ends; the end is completed using the germline J gene. Within the sample, other DNA sequences also encode this same CDR3. V gene TRBV1 combines with J gene TRBJ2-1; D unresolved. The CDR3 runs to 16 residues. Germline V gene lookup returns CDR1 NSQYPW and CDR2 LRSPGD (reference sequence). V gave up 0 bases and J gave up 0 bases, with 9 bases separating them. The CDR3: CTCSADPGLNYAEQFF. The sequenced CDR3 bases are TGCACCTGCAGTGCAGATCCTGGCCTTAACTATGCT. The variable domain in full, with the rest retrieved from reference TRBV1 and TRBJ2-1, is VTLLEQNPRWRLVPRGQAVNLRCILKNSQYPWMSWYQQDLQKQLQWLFTLRSPGDKEVKSLPGADYLATRVTDTELRLQVANMSQGRTLYCTCSADPGLNYAEQFFGPGTRLTVL.